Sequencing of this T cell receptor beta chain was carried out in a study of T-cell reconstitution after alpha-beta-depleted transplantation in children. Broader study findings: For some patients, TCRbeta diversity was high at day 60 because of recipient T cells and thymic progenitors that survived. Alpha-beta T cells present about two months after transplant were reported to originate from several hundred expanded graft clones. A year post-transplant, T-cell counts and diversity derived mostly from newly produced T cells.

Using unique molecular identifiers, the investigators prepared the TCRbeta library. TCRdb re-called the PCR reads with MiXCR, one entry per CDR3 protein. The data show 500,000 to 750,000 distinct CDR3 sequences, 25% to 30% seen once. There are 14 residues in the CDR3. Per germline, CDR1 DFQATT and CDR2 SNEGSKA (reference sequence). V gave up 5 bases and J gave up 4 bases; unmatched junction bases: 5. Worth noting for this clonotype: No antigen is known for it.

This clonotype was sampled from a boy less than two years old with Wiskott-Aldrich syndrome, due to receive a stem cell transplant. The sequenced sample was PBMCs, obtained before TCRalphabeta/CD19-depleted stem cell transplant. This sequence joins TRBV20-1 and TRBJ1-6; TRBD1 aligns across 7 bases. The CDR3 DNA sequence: TGCAGTGCTGAAGAGGGACAGTATAATTCACCCCTCCACTTT. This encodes CSAEEGQYNSPLHF.